Listed below are T cell receptor beta chains from one sample, sequenced in a study of blood T cells in healthy people across ages. TCRdb reanalysed the 5' RACE reads using MiXCR and keeps one entry per CDR3 protein. The sample shows approximately 850,000 distinct CDR3 sequences, 55% to 75% of them seen only once. Sequencing was carried out using blood. The receptors originated from a man between 25 and 39 years old in good health. The CDR3 runs from the conserved cysteine through the conserved F or W. The order of the fields is V gene, clone size, J gene, D gene, CDR3 protein, CDR3 DNA. D genes are given only for firm matches. Size is stated for part of the rows, as once, few or many counts, or as a class when the clone is expanded.

V gene: TRBV19
clone size: few
J gene: TRBJ2-7
D gene: TRBD2
CDR3 protein: CASSAGGSYEQYF
CDR3 DNA: TGTGCCAGCTCAGCGGGGGGCTCCTACGAGCAGTACTTC

V gene: TRBV5-1
clone size: -
J gene: TRBJ2-1
D gene: -
CDR3 protein: CASSLLATGDEQFF
CDR3 DNA: TGCGCCAGCAGCTTGTTAGCTACAGGTGATGAGCAGTTCTTC

V gene: TRBV7-9
clone size: few
J gene: TRBJ1-6
D gene: -
CDR3 protein: CASRSRALDNSPLHF
CDR3 DNA: TGTGCCAGCAGATCCCGGGCCCTAGATAATTCACCCCTCCACTTT

V gene: TRBV29-1
clone size: -
J gene: TRBJ2-5
D gene: -
CDR3 protein: CSVVGPLRYF
CDR3 DNA: TGCAGCGTTGTCGGACCCCTTAGGTACTTC

V gene: TRBV20-1
clone size: many
J gene: TRBJ1-2
D gene: TRBD1
CDR3 protein: CSARWTGRGYTF
CDR3 DNA: TGCAGTGCTAGATGGACAGGTCGCGGCTACACCTTC

V gene: TRBV6-2/TRBV6-3
clone size: -
J gene: TRBJ1-5
D gene: -
CDR3 protein: CASSPRRQPQHF
CDR3 DNA: TGTGCCAGCAGTCCAAGGCGTCAGCCCCAGCATTTT

V gene: TRBV6-1
clone size: -
J gene: TRBJ2-7
D gene: -
CDR3 protein: CASSDGSLAYEQYF
CDR3 DNA: TGTGCCAGCAGTGATGGCAGCCTGGCCTACGAGCAGTACTTC

V gene: TRBV5-1
clone size: -
J gene: TRBJ2-7
D gene: -
CDR3 protein: CASSTAGQPYEQYF
CDR3 DNA: TGCGCCAGCAGCACTGCCGGACAGCCCTACGAGCAGTACTTC

V gene: TRBV7-6
clone size: once
J gene: TRBJ2-7
D gene: -
CDR3 protein: CASSLGQLGTPYEQYF
CDR3 DNA: TGTGCCAGCAGCTTAGGGCAACTAGGGACCCCCTACGAGCAGTACTTC

V gene: TRBV7-2
clone size: -
J gene: TRBJ2-1
D gene: TRBD1
CDR3 protein: CASSRDRGMGEQFF
CDR3 DNA: TGTGCCAGCAGCCGGGACAGGGGTATGGGTGAGCAGTTCTTC

V gene: TRBV7-2
clone size: few
J gene: TRBJ2-3
D gene: TRBD2
CDR3 protein: CASRATSGAPGTQYF
CDR3 DNA: TGTGCCAGCAGGGCTACTAGCGGGGCCCCCGGCACGCAGTATTTT

V gene: TRBV2
clone size: -
J gene: TRBJ2-4
D gene: -
CDR3 protein: CASSEDRGNIQYF
CDR3 DNA: TGTGCCAGCAGTGAAGATCGGGGAAACATTCAGTACTTC

V gene: TRBV7-2
clone size: few
J gene: TRBJ1-2
D gene: TRBD1
CDR3 protein: CASSFQPGTGAGYGYTF
CDR3 DNA: TGTGCCAGCAGCTTTCAGCCGGGGACAGGGGCGGGCTATGGCTACACCTTC

V gene: TRBV5-1
clone size: -
J gene: TRBJ2-1
D gene: -
CDR3 protein: CASSLKEGRNNEQFF
CDR3 DNA: TGCGCCAGCAGCTTGAAGGAGGGTCGAAACAATGAGCAGTTCTTC

V gene: TRBV4-1
clone size: -
J gene: TRBJ2-7
D gene: TRBD1
CDR3 protein: CASSQGGQMFSGSDPYEQYF
CDR3 DNA: TGCGCCAGCAGCCAAGGGGGACAGATGTTTTCGGGTTCTGACCCCTACGAGCAGTACTTC

V gene: TRBV3-1
clone size: -
J gene: TRBJ2-3
D gene: -
CDR3 protein: CASSFQLGEAQYF
CDR3 DNA: TGTGCCAGCAGCTTTCAACTCGGAGAGGCGCAGTATTTT

V gene: TRBV14
clone size: -
J gene: TRBJ2-5
D gene: TRBD2
CDR3 protein: CASSHLTSGYGTQYF
CDR3 DNA: TGTGCCAGCAGCCATCTGACTAGCGGGTATGGAACCCAGTACTTC

V gene: TRBV28
clone size: -
J gene: TRBJ2-5
D gene: -
CDR3 protein: CASSQSDRPSGGQYF
CDR3 DNA: TGTGCCAGCAGCCAATCGGACAGGCCCTCCGGGGGGCAGTACTTC

V gene: TRBV20-1
clone size: -
J gene: TRBJ2-1
D gene: TRBD2
CDR3 protein: CSARPRTSGNLSYNEQFF
CDR3 DNA: TGCAGTGCTAGACCCCGGACTAGCGGAAACCTCTCCTACAATGAGCAGTTCTTC

V gene: TRBV20-1
clone size: -
J gene: TRBJ2-1
D gene: -
CDR3 protein: CSALRGGGSAYNEQFF
CDR3 DNA: TGCAGTGCTTTAAGGGGGGGGGGCTCCGCCTATAATGAGCAGTTCTTC

V gene: TRBV6-4
clone size: few
J gene: TRBJ2-3
D gene: -
CDR3 protein: CAIPARGTDTQYF
CDR3 DNA: TGTGCCATCCCCGCTCGTGGCACAGATACGCAGTATTTT

V gene: TRBV27
clone size: -
J gene: TRBJ2-7
D gene: TRBD2
CDR3 protein: CASSSKGRVVLLEQYF
CDR3 DNA: TGTGCCAGCAGCTCCAAAGGGAGGGTTGTCCTGCTCGAGCAGTACTTC

V gene: TRBV27
clone size: -
J gene: TRBJ2-3
D gene: -
CDR3 protein: CASSSSDGGHTDTQYF
CDR3 DNA: TGTGCCAGCAGTTCATCGGACGGGGGTCACACAGATACGCAGTATTTT

V gene: TRBV4-2
clone size: -
J gene: TRBJ1-6
D gene: -
CDR3 protein: CASSQGAGYNSPLHF
CDR3 DNA: TGTGCCAGCAGCCAAGGGGCGGGTTATAATTCACCCCTCCACTTT

V gene: TRBV5-1
clone size: -
J gene: TRBJ2-1
D gene: -
CDR3 protein: CASSPLGGESYNEQFF
CDR3 DNA: TGCGCCAGCAGCCCCCTGGGCGGTGAATCCTACAATGAGCAGTTCTTC

V gene: TRBV28
clone size: -
J gene: TRBJ2-1
D gene: TRBD1
CDR3 protein: CAGSSGGRSETQFF
CDR3 DNA: TGTGCCGGCAGTTCAGGGGGCCGCTCCGAGACCCAGTTCTTC

V gene: TRBV20-1
clone size: few
J gene: TRBJ1-6
D gene: -
CDR3 protein: CSAKQANSPLHF
CDR3 DNA: TGCAGTGCTAAACAGGCAAATTCACCCCTCCACTTT

V gene: TRBV20-1
clone size: -
J gene: TRBJ2-3
D gene: TRBD2
CDR3 protein: CSALPSGGADTQYF
CDR3 DNA: TGCAGTGCTCTCCCTAGCGGGGGGGCAGATACGCAGTATTTT

V gene: TRBV3-1
clone size: few
J gene: TRBJ2-1
D gene: -
CDR3 protein: CASSQSASEQFF
CDR3 DNA: TGTGCCAGCAGCCAGTCTGCCAGTGAGCAGTTCTTC

V gene: TRBV20-1
clone size: -
J gene: TRBJ2-5
D gene: TRBD1
CDR3 protein: CSAKTGGPETQYF
CDR3 DNA: TGCAGTGCTAAGACAGGGGGCCCCGAGACCCAGTACTTC

V gene: TRBV14
clone size: -
J gene: TRBJ2-7
D gene: TRBD2
CDR3 protein: CASSQVRSGTRNEQYF
CDR3 DNA: TGTGCCAGCAGCCAAGTACGGAGCGGGACTAGGAACGAGCAGTACTTC

V gene: TRBV4-3
clone size: -
J gene: TRBJ2-7
D gene: -
CDR3 protein: CASSQSQASYEQYF
CDR3 DNA: TGCGCCAGCAGCCAAAGTCAGGCTTCCTACGAGCAGTACTTC

V gene: TRBV7-9
clone size: many
J gene: TRBJ1-2
D gene: -
CDR3 protein: CASSFNSGYGYTF
CDR3 DNA: TGTGCCAGCAGCTTTAACAGCGGCTATGGCTACACCTTC

V gene: TRBV7-2
clone size: -
J gene: TRBJ1-2
D gene: -
CDR3 protein: CASSPRVRANYGYTF
CDR3 DNA: TGTGCCAGCAGCCCCCGCGTCAGGGCTAACTATGGCTACACCTTC

V gene: TRBV5-1
clone size: -
J gene: TRBJ2-5
D gene: TRBD1
CDR3 protein: CASSSFLGQVQETQYF
CDR3 DNA: TGCGCCAGCAGCTCGTTTCTGGGACAGGTCCAAGAGACCCAGTACTTC

V gene: TRBV9
clone size: few
J gene: TRBJ1-2
D gene: TRBD1
CDR3 protein: CASSVRDSFWYGYTF
CDR3 DNA: TGTGCCAGCAGCGTGAGGGACAGCTTCTGGTATGGCTACACCTTC

V gene: TRBV29-1
clone size: -
J gene: TRBJ2-7
D gene: -
CDR3 protein: CSALKRFGRGSSYEQYF
CDR3 DNA: TGCAGCGCCCTGAAGAGGTTTGGACGGGGGAGCTCCTACGAGCAGTACTTC

V gene: TRBV21-1
clone size: -
J gene: TRBJ2-1
D gene: -
CDR3 protein: CASISSGEAYNEQFF
CDR3 DNA: TGTGCCAGCATATCCTCGGGAGAGGCCTACAATGAGCAGTTCTTC

V gene: TRBV4-2
clone size: -
J gene: TRBJ2-1
D gene: -
CDR3 protein: CASSQEREKFLYEQFF
CDR3 DNA: TGTGCCAGCAGCCAAGAAAGGGAGAAGTTCCTCTATGAGCAGTTCTTC

V gene: TRBV12-3/TRBV12-4
clone size: -
J gene: TRBJ2-1
D gene: TRBD1
CDR3 protein: CASSLRQGGNNEQFF
CDR3 DNA: TGTGCCAGCAGTTTACGACAGGGGGGAAACAATGAGCAGTTCTTC

V gene: TRBV28
clone size: -
J gene: TRBJ2-5
D gene: -
CDR3 protein: CATQTLMRRNQETQYF
CDR3 DNA: TGTGCCACCCAGACACTAATGAGGAGAAACCAAGAGACCCAGTACTTC

V gene: TRBV12-3/TRBV12-4
clone size: -
J gene: TRBJ2-5
D gene: -
CDR3 protein: CASSLARGAMETQYF
CDR3 DNA: TGTGCCAGCAGTTTAGCCCGGGGGGCAATGGAGACCCAGTACTTC

V gene: TRBV7-6
clone size: -
J gene: TRBJ2-5
D gene: -
CDR3 protein: CASSSDRIQETQYF
CDR3 DNA: TGTGCCAGCAGCTCAGACAGGATCCAAGAGACCCAGTACTTC

V gene: TRBV9
clone size: -
J gene: TRBJ1-1
D gene: -
CDR3 protein: CASSVVSNTEAFF
CDR3 DNA: TGTGCCAGCAGCGTAGTCAGCAACACTGAAGCTTTCTTT

V gene: TRBV4-1
clone size: -
J gene: TRBJ2-3
D gene: -
CDR3 protein: CASSQDPVTDTQYF
CDR3 DNA: TGCGCCAGCAGCCAAGATCCTGTCACAGATACGCAGTATTTT

V gene: TRBV20-1
clone size: -
J gene: TRBJ2-1
D gene: TRBD2
CDR3 protein: CSARISGKQFF
CDR3 DNA: TGCAGTGCTAGGATTAGCGGGAAGCAGTTCTTC

V gene: TRBV2
clone size: -
J gene: TRBJ2-7
D gene: TRBD1
CDR3 protein: CASRTGQGVGYEQYF
CDR3 DNA: TGTGCCAGCAGAACCGGACAGGGAGTGGGCTACGAGCAGTACTTC